This T cell receptor (beta chain) is from a study of blood T cell repertoires in COVID-19. Assay: immunoSEQ multiplex PCR; the TCRdb copy retains only in-frame clones and omits some. The table shows 280,000 or so clones, with 75% to 90% occurring only once. Germline CDR1 reads LGHDT; CDR2 reads YNNKEL (reference sequence). The CDR3 covers 14 residues. Trimming stripped 4 bases from V and 0 bases from J, with 9 bases between. The V call is TRBV3-1 (or the pseudogene TRBV3-2), the J call TRBJ1-2; D uncertain. The receptor was derived from a man aged 25-45 years who had recovered from COVID-19. Specimen: PBMCs or T cells enriched from blood (not recorded which). CDR3 loop: CASSRRGSNYGYTF. CDR3 DNA sequence: TGTGCCAGCAGCCGACGCGGATCTAACTATGGCTACACCTTC.